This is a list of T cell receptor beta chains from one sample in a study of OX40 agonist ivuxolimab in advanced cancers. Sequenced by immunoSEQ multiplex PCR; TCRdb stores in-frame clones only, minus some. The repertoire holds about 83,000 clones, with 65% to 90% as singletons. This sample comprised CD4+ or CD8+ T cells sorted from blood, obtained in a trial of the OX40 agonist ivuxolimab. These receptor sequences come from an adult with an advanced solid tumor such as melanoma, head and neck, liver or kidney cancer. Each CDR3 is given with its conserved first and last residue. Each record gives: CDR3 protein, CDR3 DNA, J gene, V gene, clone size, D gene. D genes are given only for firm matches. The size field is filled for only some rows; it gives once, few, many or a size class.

CASGYGESYEQYF TGTGCTAGTGGTTACGGCGAGAGCTACGAGCAGTACTTC TRBJ2-7 TRBV12-5 once NA
CASSRRQGPDTQYF TGTGCCAGCAGCCGACGACAGGGTCCAGATACGCAGTATTTT TRBJ2-3 TRBV7-8 once TRBD1
CAWSGGAWTQYF TGTGCCTGGAGCGGGGGGGCCTGGACCCAGTACTTC TRBJ2-5 TRBV30 NA TRBD2
CASYDRPNEQFF TGTGCCAGTTATGACAGACCCAATGAGCAGTTCTTC TRBJ2-1 TRBV6-1 NA NA
CASSSRQGSSTEAFF TGTGCCAGCAGTTCACGACAGGGTAGTAGCACTGAAGCTTTCTTT TRBJ1-1 TRBV6-5 NA TRBD1
CASSLRDMDGYEQYF TGTGCCAGCTCACTACGGGACATGGATGGCTACGAGCAGTACTTC TRBJ2-7 TRBV18 NA NA
CASSSRTGDEKLFF TGTGCCAGCAGCTCCCGGACAGGGGACGAAAAACTGTTTTTT TRBJ1-4 TRBV7-2 once TRBD1
CASSKRGGALNTEAFF TGTGCCAGCTCCAAGCGTGGGGGGGCTCTGAACACTGAAGCTTTCTTT TRBJ1-1 TRBV18 NA NA
CASSIEAAEETQYF TGTGCCAGCTCAATTGAGGCGGCGGAAGAGACCCAGTACTTC TRBJ2-5 TRBV18 NA NA
CASSLEGAGANNEQFF TGTGCCAGCAGCTTAGAAGGCGCGGGGGCGAACAATGAGCAGTTCTTC TRBJ2-1 TRBV11-2 NA NA
CASSYALEPLYEQYF TGTGCCAGCAGTTACGCCCTCGAACCTTTGTACGAGCAGTACTTC TRBJ2-7 TRBV6-6 once NA
CASTGRGETQYF TGTGCCAGCACCGGCCGGGGAGAGACCCAGTACTTC TRBJ2-5 TRBV6-5 few NA
CASSDQRGGRETQYF TGTGCCAGCAGCGACCAGCGGGGGGGCCGGGAGACCCAGTACTTC TRBJ2-5 TRBV5-8 NA TRBD2
CASSLGGLGGEKLFF TGTGCCAGCAGCTTAGGAGGCCTTGGGGGAGAAAAACTGTTTTTT TRBJ1-4 TRBV7-2 NA NA
CASSYSMGVGYGYTF TGTGCCAGCAGTTACTCGATGGGGGTTGGCTATGGCTACACCTTC TRBJ1-2 TRBV6-6 NA NA
CASSQDREQPNTEAFF TGCGCCAGCAGCCAAGATCGAGAACAGCCGAACACTGAAGCTTTCTTT TRBJ1-1 TRBV4-1 once NA
CASSIQDRGQFF TGTGCCAGTAGTATACAGGACAGGGGGCAGTTCTTC TRBJ2-1 TRBV19 NA TRBD1
CASSGLAAYQETQYF TGCGCCAGCAGCGGACTAGCGGCTTACCAAGAGACCCAGTACTTC TRBJ2-5 TRBV10-1 NA TRBD2
CASSLGQRVEKLFF TGCGCCAGCAGCCTGGGACAGCGGGTTGAAAAACTGTTTTTT TRBJ1-4 TRBV5-1 NA TRBD1
CASSLSSGGAYEQYF TGTGCCAGCAGTTTGTCTAGCGGGGGGGCCTACGAGCAGTACTTC TRBJ2-7 TRBV27 NA TRBD2
CASSLGPPRRADSNQPQHF TGTGCCAGCAGCTTAGGGCCCCCTAGGCGGGCGGATAGCAATCAGCCCCAGCATTTT TRBJ1-5 TRBV7-9 once NA
CASSFGRNSPLHF TGTGCCAGCAGTTTTGGGAGAAATTCACCCCTCCACTTT TRBJ1-6 TRBV27 NA NA
CASSLGLAGGALQETQYF TGTGCCAGCAGTTTAGGACTAGCGGGGGGCGCCCTTCAAGAGACCCAGTACTTC TRBJ2-5 TRBV27 NA TRBD2
CASSRGVGARDRLAGELFF TGTGCCAGTAGTCGGGGGGTTGGGGCCCGGGACAGGCTTGCCGGGGAGCTGTTTTTT TRBJ2-2 TRBV19 NA NA
CASSLISSGANVLTF TGTGCCAGCAGCTTGATCAGCTCTGGGGCCAACGTCCTGACTTTC TRBJ2-6 TRBV5-5 NA NA
CASSGQGNDNSPLHF TGCGCCAGCAGTGGTCAGGGGAACGACAATTCACCCCTCCACTTT TRBJ1-6 TRBV10-2 NA NA
CASSPGLAGGTGELFF TGTGCCAGCAGCCCGGGACTAGCGGGAGGGACCGGGGAGCTGTTTTTT TRBJ2-2 TRBV5-6 NA TRBD2
CASSLEGARYNEQFF TGCGCCAGCAGCTTGGAGGGGGCGCGATACAATGAGCAGTTCTTC TRBJ2-1 TRBV5-1 NA TRBD1
CASRPDRGSNQPQHF TGTGCCAGCAGACCCGACAGGGGTAGCAATCAGCCCCAGCATTTT TRBJ1-5 TRBV6-6 NA TRBD1
CASSQVGEGLDTQYF TGTGCCAGCAGCCAAGTAGGGGAAGGGTTAGATACGCAGTATTTT TRBJ2-3 TRBV4-2 NA NA
CASTKTGGHEPQHF TGTGCCAGCACCAAAACAGGGGGCCATGAGCCCCAGCATTTT TRBJ1-5 TRBV6-1 NA TRBD1
CASSTRGSGNTGELFF TGTGCCAGCAGCACCAGGGGTTCCGGCAACACCGGGGAGCTGTTTTTT TRBJ2-2 TRBV7-6 NA NA
CAWGMIAGGYTF TGTGCCTGGGGGATGATAGCGGGTGGCTACACCTTC TRBJ1-2 TRBV30 NA NA
CASSLVLADYNEQFF TGTGCCAGCAGCTTAGTACTAGCGGATTACAATGAGCAGTTCTTC TRBJ2-1 TRBV7-9 NA TRBD2
CASSLAEAHSPLHF TGCGCCAGCAGCTTGGCCGAGGCTCATTCACCCCTCCACTTT TRBJ1-6 TRBV5-1 few NA
CASSYRTGAYEQYF TGTGCCAGCAGCTATAGGACAGGGGCCTACGAGCAGTACTTC TRBJ2-7 TRBV13 NA TRBD1
CASSVGSSTETQYF TGTGCCAGCAGCGTAGGTAGTAGCACAGAGACCCAGTACTTC TRBJ2-5 TRBV9 NA NA
CASSHNDRDSEQYF TGTGCCAGCAGTCATAATGACAGGGACAGCGAGCAGTACTTC TRBJ2-7 TRBV4-2 NA TRBD1
CASSEQGSSYEQYF TGTGCCAGCAGTGAACAAGGGAGCTCCTACGAGCAGTACTTC TRBJ2-7 TRBV2 NA NA
CASSSEGGELFF TGTGCCAGCAGCTCAGAGGGCGGGGAGCTGTTTTTT TRBJ2-2 TRBV7-7 once NA
CASTLDAQGYEQYF TGCGCCAGCACCCTTGACGCACAGGGCTACGAGCAGTACTTC TRBJ2-7 TRBV5-1 NA NA
CASRKGYRSATNEKLFF TGTGCAAGTCGAAAAGGTTACAGGAGTGCAACTAATGAAAAACTGTTTTTT TRBJ1-4 TRBV12-2 NA NA
CASSLDGSGANVLTF TGTGCCAGCAGCCTTGATGGCTCTGGGGCCAACGTCCTGACTTTC TRBJ2-6 TRBV5-4 NA NA
CAWSVGDNSPLHF TGTGCCTGGAGCGTTGGGGATAATTCACCCCTCCACTTT TRBJ1-6 TRBV30 NA NA
CASSQVGKNTEAFF TGTGCCAGCAGCCAGGTTGGGAAGAACACTGAAGCTTTCTTT TRBJ1-1 TRBV9 NA NA
CASSMGDREQETQYF TGTGCCAGTAGTATGGGGGACAGGGAACAAGAGACCCAGTACTTC TRBJ2-5 TRBV19 few TRBD1
CASSQATGTSSKETQYF TGTGCCAGCAGCCAAGCAACCGGGACTAGCTCCAAAGAGACCCAGTACTTC TRBJ2-5 TRBV4-2 NA TRBD2
CASSYSRGPYEQYF TGTGCCAGCAGTTACTCCAGGGGACCCTACGAGCAGTACTTC TRBJ2-7 TRBV6-5 NA NA
CASSLAVGPSGGANEQFF TGTGCCAGCAGCTTAGCAGTGGGGCCTAGCGGGGGGGCCAATGAGCAGTTCTTC TRBJ2-1 TRBV7-7 NA TRBD2
CASSPRGQRGKTGELFF TGTGCCAGCAGCCCCCGGGGTCAGAGGGGGAAGACCGGGGAGCTGTTTTTT TRBJ2-2 TRBV7-7 once NA
CASSPRQGSEAFF TGTGCCAGCTCACCACGTCAGGGTAGTGAAGCTTTCTTT TRBJ1-1 TRBV18 NA NA
CASSLAGGGGAEAFF TGCGCCAGCAGCTTGGCCGGGGGAGGCGGGGCTGAAGCTTTCTTT TRBJ1-1 TRBV5-1 NA NA